This is a list of T cell receptor beta chains from one sample in a study of blood T cell repertoires in COVID-19. Sequencing was performed with immunoSEQ multiplex PCR; in TCRdb, only in-frame clones are kept and a portion is missing. Of 60,000 to 95,000 clones listed, over 65% are singletons. What was sequenced was peripheral blood. Receptor source: a human donor with acute or convalescent COVID-19. The donor label of this sample is uncertain. The CDR3 runs from the conserved cysteine through the conserved F or W. The order of the fields is J gene, V gene, CDR3 protein.

J: TRBJ1-2; V: TRBV7-9; CDR3: CASSADLGPGGYTF
J: TRBJ2-3; V: TRBV2; CDR3: CASIPDRGVTDTQYF
J: TRBJ2-1; V: TRBV18; CDR3: CASSPFERGSYNEQFF
J: TRBJ2-5; V: TRBV28; CDR3: CASSGLQETQYF
J: TRBJ1-2; V: TRBV28; CDR3: CASSRQGINYGYTF
J: TRBJ2-1; V: TRBV7-3; CDR3: CASSPRTSGRGEQFF
J: TRBJ1-1; V: TRBV28; CDR3: CASSLPVGPGGTEAFF
J: TRBJ2-1; V: TRBV19; CDR3: CASSIQGNNEQFF
J: TRBJ1-5; V: TRBV2; CDR3: CASMGAENNQPQHF
J: TRBJ2-3; V: TRBV5-1; CDR3: CASSPAKGLITDTQYF
J: TRBJ1-3; V: TRBV18; CDR3: CASSPGPVWTIYF
J: TRBJ1-4; V: TRBV2; CDR3: CASSAGGSFNEKLFF
J: TRBJ2-6; V: TRBV6-2/TRBV6-3; CDR3: CASSYQGAGANVLTF
J: TRBJ1-1; V: TRBV7-9; CDR3: CASSALGSAEAAFF
J: TRBJ2-3; V: TRBV14; CDR3: CASSQYKGLAVSTDTQYF
J: TRBJ2-1; V: TRBV2; CDR3: CASTLQGSYNEQFF
J: TRBJ1-5; V: TRBV20-1; CDR3: CSASRRGLRSNQPQHF
J: TRBJ2-3; V: TRBV11-1; CDR3: CASSLALAGRYTDTQYF
J: TRBJ1-5; V: TRBV28; CDR3: CASGQGPGQPQHF
J: TRBJ2-3; V: TRBV2; CDR3: CASIRDRVGTDTQYF
J: TRBJ2-4; V: TRBV6-5; CDR3: CASSYGTVAKNIQYF
J: TRBJ1-2; V: TRBV28; CDR3: CASSSGTGRNYGYTF
J: TRBJ2-3; V: TRBV2; CDR3: CAVRRAGGPTDTQYF
J: TRBJ1-2; V: TRBV28; CDR3: CASSLTASSGYTF
J: TRBJ2-3; V: TRBV5-1; CDR3: CASSLLAGESTDTQYF
J: TRBJ2-5; V: TRBV7-2; CDR3: CASSTKRGGAETQYF
J: TRBJ1-1; V: TRBV19; CDR3: CASSGSRYTEAFF
J: TRBJ2-1; V: TRBV5-1; CDR3: CASSWAPGDQNNEQFF
J: TRBJ2-2; V: TRBV7-2; CDR3: CASSLRTGGRELFF
J: TRBJ1-1; V: TRBV7-9; CDR3: CASSSLKPGLLVPEAFF
J: TRBJ2-2; V: TRBV18; CDR3: CASSPGTTGTGELFF
J: TRBJ1-2; V: TRBV28; CDR3: CASSFPPPGYGYTF
J: TRBJ2-5; V: TRBV18; CDR3: CASSQSLAGRETQYF
J: TRBJ1-2; V: TRBV18; CDR3: CASSPMTGTEPYGYTF
J: TRBJ1-3; V: TRBV6-5; CDR3: CASSYSTGSGNTIYF
J: TRBJ2-3; V: TRBV6-5; CDR3: CASSYGGGRADTQYF
J: TRBJ1-5; V: TRBV30; CDR3: CAWSAGGNQPQHF
J: TRBJ1-3; V: TRBV9; CDR3: CASSSGQGAGGNTIYF
J: TRBJ2-2; V: TRBV6-1; CDR3: CASSERGGELFF
J: TRBJ2-1; V: TRBV29-1; CDR3: CSVVEVRKGVGNEQFF
J: TRBJ2-7; V: TRBV5-3; CDR3: CARSLWRDGYEQYF
J: TRBJ2-3; V: TRBV7-2; CDR3: CASSPPTSPHTDTQYF
J: TRBJ2-4; V: TRBV7-3; CDR3: CASSSGTGDIQYF
J: TRBJ1-1; V: TRBV15; CDR3: CAVTGEVNTEAFF
J: TRBJ1-5; V: TRBV2; CDR3: CASRGTMNQPQHF
J: TRBJ2-5; V: TRBV5-6; CDR3: CASSHERRTKETQYF
J: TRBJ1-5; V: TRBV6-1; CDR3: CASSERWQGNQPQHF
J: TRBJ2-3; V: TRBV9; CDR3: CASSPRARDYSTDTQYF
J: TRBJ1-3; V: TRBV30; CDR3: CAWSPTRESSGNTIYF
J: TRBJ1-4; V: TRBV4-2; CDR3: CASSPGQDNEKLFF
J: TRBJ2-3; V: TRBV18; CDR3: CASPPGPSGDTDTQYF
J: TRBJ1-6; V: TRBV2; CDR3: CASIRERDSPLHF
J: TRBJ1-1; V: TRBV7-9; CDR3: CASSFSGTEAFF
J: TRBJ2-3; V: TRBV29-1; CDR3: CSVGDRTDTQYF